This TCR beta chain was profiled in a study of yellow fever vaccine responses in identical twins. Germline V gene lookup returns CDR1 MDHEN and CDR2 SYDVKM. The CDR3 contains 12 residues. Trimming took off 4 bases at V and 5 bases at J, with 5 bases between the two ends. TCRdb re-derived calls from the RT-PCR reads in MiXCR, one entry per CDR3 protein. Of 1,300 to 1,500 distinct CDR3 sequences listed, about 92% were seen once; the top ten hold around 5%. This TCR was sampled from a woman between 18 and 29 years old who received the yellow fever vaccine. The material was T cells from blood (PBMCs), unsorted or a sorted subset (not recorded which), obtained before or after yellow fever vaccination (not recorded which). The chain links TRBV28 to TRBJ2-2; D is ambiguous. The CDR3 nucleotides are TGTGCCAGCAGTTGGCGAACCGGGGAGCTGTTTTTT. Its protein product is CASSWRTGELFF.